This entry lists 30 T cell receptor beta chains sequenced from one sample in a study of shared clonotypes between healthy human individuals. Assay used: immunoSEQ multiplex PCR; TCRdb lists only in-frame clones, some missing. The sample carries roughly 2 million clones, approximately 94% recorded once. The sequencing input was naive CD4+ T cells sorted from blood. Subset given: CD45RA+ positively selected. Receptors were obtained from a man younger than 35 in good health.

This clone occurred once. CDR3 in DNA: TGTGCCAGCAGTTTACCTTCGGGTGGACAGCCCCAGCATTTT. Its protein is CASSLPSGGQPQHF. The rearrangement joins TRBV28 to TRBJ1-5; D uncertain. V was shortened by 2 bases and J by 7 bases, with 12 bases between the two germline ends. This CDR3 region has 14 residues. Germline CDR1 MDHEN, CDR2 SYDVKM.

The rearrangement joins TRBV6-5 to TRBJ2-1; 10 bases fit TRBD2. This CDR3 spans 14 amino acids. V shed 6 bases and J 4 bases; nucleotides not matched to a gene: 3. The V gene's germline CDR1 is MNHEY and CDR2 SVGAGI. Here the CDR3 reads CASSLGLAYNEQFF. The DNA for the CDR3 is TGTGCCAGCAGCCTGGGACTAGCGTACAATGAGCAGTTCTTC.

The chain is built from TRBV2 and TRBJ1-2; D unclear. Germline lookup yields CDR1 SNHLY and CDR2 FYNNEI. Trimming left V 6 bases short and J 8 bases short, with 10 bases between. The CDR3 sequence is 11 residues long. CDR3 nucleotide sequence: TGTGCCAGCAGGACTGTTCTCGGCTACACCTTC. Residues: CASRTVLGYTF.

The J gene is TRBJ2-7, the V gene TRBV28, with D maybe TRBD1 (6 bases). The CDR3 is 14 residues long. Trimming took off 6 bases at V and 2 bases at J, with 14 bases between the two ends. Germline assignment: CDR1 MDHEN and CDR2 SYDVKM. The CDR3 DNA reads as TGTGCCAGCAGCCGGGACATAGGACCCTACGAGCAGTACTTC. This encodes CASSRDIGPYEQYF.

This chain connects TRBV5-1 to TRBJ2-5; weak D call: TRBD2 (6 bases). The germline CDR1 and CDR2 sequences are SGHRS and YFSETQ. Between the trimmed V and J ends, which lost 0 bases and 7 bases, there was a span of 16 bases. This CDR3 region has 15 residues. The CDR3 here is CASSLDGTSKRTQYF. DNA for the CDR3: TGCGCCAGCAGCTTGGACGGGACTTCTAAGCGGACCCAGTACTTC.

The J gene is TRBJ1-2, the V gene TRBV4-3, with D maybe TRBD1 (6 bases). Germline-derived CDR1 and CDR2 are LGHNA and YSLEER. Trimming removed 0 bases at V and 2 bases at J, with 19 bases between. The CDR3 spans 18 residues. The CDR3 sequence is CASSQDPDSRWGNYGYTF. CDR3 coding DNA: TGCGCCAGCAGCCAAGATCCGGACAGTCGATGGGGAAACTATGGCTACACCTTC.

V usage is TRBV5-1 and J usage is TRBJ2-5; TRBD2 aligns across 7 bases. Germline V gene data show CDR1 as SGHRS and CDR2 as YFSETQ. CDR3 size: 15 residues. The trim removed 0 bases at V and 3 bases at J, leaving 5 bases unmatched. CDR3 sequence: CASSLAGGLKETQYF. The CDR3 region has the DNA TGCGCCAGCAGCTTGGCCGGGGGACTAAAAGAGACCCAGTACTTC.

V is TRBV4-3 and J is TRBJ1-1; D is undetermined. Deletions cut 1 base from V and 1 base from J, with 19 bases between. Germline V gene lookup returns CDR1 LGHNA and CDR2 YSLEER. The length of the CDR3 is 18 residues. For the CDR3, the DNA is TGCGCCAGCAGCCAAGTAAGTCCGGCAGCCTTAAAGAACACTGAAGCTTTCTTT. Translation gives CASSQVSPAALKNTEAFF.

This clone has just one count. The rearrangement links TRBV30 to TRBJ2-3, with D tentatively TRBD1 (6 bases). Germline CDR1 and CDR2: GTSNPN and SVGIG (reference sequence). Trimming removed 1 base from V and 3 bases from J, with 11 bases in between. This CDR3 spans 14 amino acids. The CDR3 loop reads CAWSDVQGTDTQYF. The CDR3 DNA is TGTGCCTGGAGTGATGTACAGGGTACAGATACGCAGTATTTT.

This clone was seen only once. CDR3 sequence: CSVAGQGAPNEQFF. As DNA, the CDR3 is TGCAGCGTTGCTGGACAGGGGGCCCCCAATGAGCAGTTCTTC. The chain combines TRBV29-1 with TRBJ2-1; 11 bases agree with TRBD1. V lost 4 bases to trimming and J lost 6 bases; unmatched junction nucleotides: 5. The CDR3 has 14 amino acids. Per germline, CDR1 SQVTM and CDR2 ANQGSEA.

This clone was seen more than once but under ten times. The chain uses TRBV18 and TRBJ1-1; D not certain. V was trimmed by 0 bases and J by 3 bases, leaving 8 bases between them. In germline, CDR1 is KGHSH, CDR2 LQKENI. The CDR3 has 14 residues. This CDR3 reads CASSPPGFDTEAFF. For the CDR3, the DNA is TGTGCCAGCTCACCACCAGGGTTCGACACTGAAGCTTTCTTT.

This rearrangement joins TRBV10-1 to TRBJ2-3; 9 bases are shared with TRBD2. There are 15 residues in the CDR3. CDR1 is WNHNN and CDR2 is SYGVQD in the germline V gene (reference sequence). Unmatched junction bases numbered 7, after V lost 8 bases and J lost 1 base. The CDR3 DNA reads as TGCGCCAGCTCAGCGGGGGGAAAGGGCACAGATACGCAGTATTTT. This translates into CASSAGGKGTDTQYF.

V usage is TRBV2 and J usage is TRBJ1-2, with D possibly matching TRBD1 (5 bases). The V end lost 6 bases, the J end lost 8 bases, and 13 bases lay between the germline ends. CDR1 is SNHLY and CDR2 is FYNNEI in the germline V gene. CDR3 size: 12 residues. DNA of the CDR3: TGTGCCAGCAGCCCCAGGGACCGCGGCTACACCTTC. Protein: CASSPRDRGYTF.

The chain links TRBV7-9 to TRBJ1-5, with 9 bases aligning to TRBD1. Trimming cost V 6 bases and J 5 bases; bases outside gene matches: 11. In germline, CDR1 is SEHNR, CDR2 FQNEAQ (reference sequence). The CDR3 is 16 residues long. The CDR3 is CASSLGNRGQDQPQHF. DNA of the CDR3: TGTGCCAGCAGTCTCGGAAACAGGGGGCAGGATCAGCCCCAGCATTTT.

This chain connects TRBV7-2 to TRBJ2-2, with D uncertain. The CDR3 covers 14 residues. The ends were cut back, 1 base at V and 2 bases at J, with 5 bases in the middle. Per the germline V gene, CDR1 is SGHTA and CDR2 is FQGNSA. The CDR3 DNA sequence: TGTGCCAGCAGCTTAGTGGACAACACCGGGGAGCTGTTTTTT. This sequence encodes CASSLVDNTGELFF.

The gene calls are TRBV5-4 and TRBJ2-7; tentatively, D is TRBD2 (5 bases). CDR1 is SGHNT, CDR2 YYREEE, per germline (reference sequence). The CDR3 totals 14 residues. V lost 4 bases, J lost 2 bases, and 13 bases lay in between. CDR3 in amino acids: CASSAVAYPYEQYF. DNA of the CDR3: TGTGCCAGCAGCGCCGTAGCGTATCCCTACGAGCAGTACTTC. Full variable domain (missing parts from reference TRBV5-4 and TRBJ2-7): ETGVTQSPTHLIKTRGQQVTLRCSSQSGHNTVSWYQQALGQGPQFIFQYYREEENGRGNFPPRFSGLQFPNYSSELNVNALELDDSALYLCASSAVAYPYEQYFGPGTRLTVT.

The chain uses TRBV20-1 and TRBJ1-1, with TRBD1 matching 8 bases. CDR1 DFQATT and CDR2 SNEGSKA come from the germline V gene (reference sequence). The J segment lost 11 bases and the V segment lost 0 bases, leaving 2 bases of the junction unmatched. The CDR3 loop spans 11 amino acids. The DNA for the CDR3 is TGCAGTGCTAGAGATCAGGGGGCCGCTTTCTTT. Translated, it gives CSARDQGAAFF.

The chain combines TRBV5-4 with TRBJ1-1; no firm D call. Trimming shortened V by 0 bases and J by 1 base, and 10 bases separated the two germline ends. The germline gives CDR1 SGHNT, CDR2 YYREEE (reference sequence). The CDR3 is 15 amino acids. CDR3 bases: TGTGCCAGCAGCTTGGATATGGCCTCGAACACTGAAGCTTTCTTT. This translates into CASSLDMASNTEAFF.

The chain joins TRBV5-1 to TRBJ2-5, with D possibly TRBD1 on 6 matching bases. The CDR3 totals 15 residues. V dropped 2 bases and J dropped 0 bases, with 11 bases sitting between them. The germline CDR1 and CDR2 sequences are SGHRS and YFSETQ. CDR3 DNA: TGCGCCAGCAGCTTTCAGGGGCCTTACCAAGAGACCCAGTACTTC. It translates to CASSFQGPYQETQYF.

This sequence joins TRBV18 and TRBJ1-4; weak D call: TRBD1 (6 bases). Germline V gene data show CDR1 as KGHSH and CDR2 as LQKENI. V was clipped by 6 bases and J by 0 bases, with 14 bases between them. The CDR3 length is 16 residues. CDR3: CASSGGAPATNEKLFF. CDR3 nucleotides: TGTGCCAGCTCCGGGGGCGCACCTGCAACTAATGAAAAACTGTTTTTT.

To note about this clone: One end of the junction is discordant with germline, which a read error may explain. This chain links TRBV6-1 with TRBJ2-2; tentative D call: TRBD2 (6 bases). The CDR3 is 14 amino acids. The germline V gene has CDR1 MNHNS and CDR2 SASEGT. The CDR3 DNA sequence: TGTGCCAACAGTGAACCGGGAGACACCGGGGAGCTGTTTTTT. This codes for CANSEPGDTGELFF.

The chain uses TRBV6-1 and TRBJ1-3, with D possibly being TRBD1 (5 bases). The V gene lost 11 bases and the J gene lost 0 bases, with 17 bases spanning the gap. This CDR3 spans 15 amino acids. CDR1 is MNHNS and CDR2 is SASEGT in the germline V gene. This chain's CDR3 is CAGAGTVSSGNTIYF. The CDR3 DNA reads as TGTGCCGGCGCTGGGACGGTGAGCTCTGGAAACACCATATATTTT.

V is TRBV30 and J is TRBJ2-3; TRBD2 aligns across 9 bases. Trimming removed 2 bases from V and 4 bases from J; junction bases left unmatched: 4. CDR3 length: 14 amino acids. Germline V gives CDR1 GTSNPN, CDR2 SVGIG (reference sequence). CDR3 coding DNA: TGTGCCTGGAGTATAGCGGGAGTTGCAGATACGCAGTATTTT. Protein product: CAWSIAGVADTQYF.

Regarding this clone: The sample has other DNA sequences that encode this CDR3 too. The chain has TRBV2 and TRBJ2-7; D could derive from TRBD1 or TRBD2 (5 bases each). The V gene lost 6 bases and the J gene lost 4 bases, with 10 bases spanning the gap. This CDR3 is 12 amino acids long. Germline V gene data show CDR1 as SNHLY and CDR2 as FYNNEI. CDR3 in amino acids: CASRGETYEQYF. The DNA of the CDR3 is TGTGCCAGCAGGGGGGAGACGTACGAGCAGTACTTC.

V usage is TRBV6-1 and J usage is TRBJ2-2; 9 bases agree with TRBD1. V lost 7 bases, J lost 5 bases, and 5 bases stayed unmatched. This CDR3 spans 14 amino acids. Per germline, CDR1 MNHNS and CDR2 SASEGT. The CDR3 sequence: CASTGQGGTGELFF. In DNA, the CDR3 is TGTGCCAGCACGGGACAGGGAGGGACCGGGGAGCTGTTTTTT.

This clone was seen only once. CDR3 amino acids: CASRRSYRLQETQYF. CDR3 bases: TGTGCCAGCAGGCGTAGCTACCGCCTTCAAGAGACCCAGTACTTC. The chain employs TRBV11-2 and TRBJ2-5; no definite D call. The CDR3 spans 15 residues. CDR1 and CDR2 (germline): SGHAT, FQNNGV. Deletions cut 6 bases from V and 2 bases from J, with 16 bases between. Based on the CDR3 plus reference TRBV11-2 and TRBJ2-5, the full variable domain is EAGVAQSPRYKIIEKRQSVAFWCNPISGHATLYWYQQILGQGPKLLIQFQNNGVVDDSQLPKDRFSAERLKGVDSTLKIQPAKLEDSAVYLCASRRSYRLQETQYFGPGTRLLVL.

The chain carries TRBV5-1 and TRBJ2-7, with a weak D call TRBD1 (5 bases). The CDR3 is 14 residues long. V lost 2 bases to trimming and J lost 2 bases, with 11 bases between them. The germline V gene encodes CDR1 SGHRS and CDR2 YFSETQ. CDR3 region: CASSLSGQTYEQYF. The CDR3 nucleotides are TGCGCCAGCAGCTTATCTGGACAAACCTACGAGCAGTACTTC.

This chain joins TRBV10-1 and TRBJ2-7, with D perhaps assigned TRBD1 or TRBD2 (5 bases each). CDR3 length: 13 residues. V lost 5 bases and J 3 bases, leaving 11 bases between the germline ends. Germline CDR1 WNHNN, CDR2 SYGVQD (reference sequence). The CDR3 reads CASSRGAGYEQYF. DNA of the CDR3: TGCGCCAGCAGTAGAGGGGCAGGCTACGAGCAGTACTTC.

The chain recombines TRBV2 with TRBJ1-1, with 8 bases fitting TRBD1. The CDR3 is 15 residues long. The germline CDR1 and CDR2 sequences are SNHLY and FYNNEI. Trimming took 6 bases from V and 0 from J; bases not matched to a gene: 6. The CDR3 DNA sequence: TGTGCCAGCAGGTTCGGGGACAGGTTGAACACTGAAGCTTTCTTT. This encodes CASRFGDRLNTEAFF.

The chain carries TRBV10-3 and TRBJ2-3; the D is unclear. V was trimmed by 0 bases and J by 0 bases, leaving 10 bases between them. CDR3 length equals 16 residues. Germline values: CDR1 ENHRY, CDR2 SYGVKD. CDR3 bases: TGTGCCATCAGTGAGTCTTCGATTCCTAGCACAGATACGCAGTATTTT. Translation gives CAISESSIPSTDTQYF.